This T cell receptor beta chain was captured by sequencing in a study of cytomegalovirus exposure and HLA in healthy donors. Germline V gene sequence: CDR1 LGHNA, CDR2 YSLEER. The CDR3 extends over 17 amino acids. Trimming removed 0 bases from V and 5 bases from J; junction bases left unmatched: 7. 13 Jbeta primers and 60 Vbeta primers were used for the PCR. Assay: immunoSEQ multiplex PCR; the TCRdb copy retains only in-frame clones and omits some. The repertoire holds about 180,000 clones, with around 80% as singletons. As regards this clone: The antigen remains unidentified.

Broader study findings: In a later analysis, specific HLA alleles were associated with 15,000 or so TCR beta sequences at a 0.05 false discovery rate. Rare TCR sequences predominated, though certain public TCRs were found in many donors. Listed as cytomegalovirus-associated were 150 or so TCR beta chains.

The origin of this receptor is a man younger than 30 in good health and CMV-seronegative. This chain links TRBV4-3 with TRBJ1-4, with 9 nucleotides matching TRBD1. The sequenced sample was PBMCs. The DNA for the CDR3 is TGCGCCAGCAGCCAAGAGCCCTCGGGGACAGGGAATGAAAAACTGTTTTTT. Translating gives CASSQEPSGTGNEKLFF.